Listed below are T cell receptor beta chains from one sample, sequenced in a study of cytomegalovirus exposure and HLA in healthy donors. TCRdb keeps only in-frame clones here, not all; method: immunoSEQ multiplex PCR. Here the sample spans approximately 120,000 clones, around 85% being singletons. The sequenced material came from PBMCs. The receptors were gathered from a young woman in good health and CMV-seropositive. Both conserved end residues are part of each CDR3. A D gene is named only where the DNA matches it firmly. Clone size is stated in some rows and not others, as once, few, many or a class when expanded.

few	TRBV30	NA	TRBJ1-6	CAWSATTGFNSPLHF	TGTGCCTGGAGTGCCACAACAGGGTTTAATTCACCCCTCCACTTT
once	TRBV5-1	TRBD1	TRBJ1-2	CASSLEDRGNYGYTF	TGCGCCAGCAGCTTGGAGGACAGGGGCAACTATGGCTACACCTTC
NA	TRBV7-9	TRBD1	TRBJ2-7	CASSHIPGTGGDEQYF	TGTGCCAGCAGCCATATTCCCGGGACAGGGGGCGACGAGCAGTACTTC
NA	TRBV10-3	TRBD1	TRBJ1-1	CAISDTGANTEAFF	TGTGCCATCAGTGACACAGGGGCGAACACTGAAGCTTTCTTT
NA	TRBV2	TRBD1	TRBJ2-5	CASSARGDRASETQYF	TGTGCCAGCAGTGCCCGGGGGGACAGGGCGTCAGAGACCCAGTACTTC
NA	TRBV28	TRBD1	TRBJ1-3	CASSGQGVNTIYF	TGTGCCAGTTCGGGACAGGGGGTAAACACCATATATTTT
NA	TRBV9	TRBD1	TRBJ1-1	CASSNSPTGTEAFF	TGTGCCAGCAGCAACTCCCCGACAGGGACTGAAGCTTTCTTT
once	TRBV6-5	NA	TRBJ1-2	CASSTPTGFYTF	TGTGCCAGCAGTACCCCGACAGGCTTCTACACCTTC
NA	TRBV30	TRBD2	TRBJ2-5	CAWSVLAGVLETQYF	TGTGCCTGGAGTGTACTAGCGGGGGTCCTAGAGACCCAGTACTTC
NA	TRBV2	NA	TRBJ1-2	CASTERQESRGYTF	TGTGCCAGTACCGAAAGACAGGAGAGCAGGGGCTACACCTTC
NA	TRBV14	TRBD1	TRBJ2-2	CASRLTTGAGELFF	TGTGCCAGCAGACTAACCACAGGGGCCGGGGAGCTGTTTTTT
NA	TRBV13	NA	TRBJ1-2	CASSLSGTVDYGYTF	TGTGCCAGCAGCTTAAGCGGGACTGTCGACTATGGCTACACCTTC
NA	TRBV28	TRBD1	TRBJ2-7	CASSSLDRNYEQYF	TGTGCCAGCAGTTCCCTGGACAGGAACTACGAGCAGTACTTC
NA	TRBV5-4	NA	TRBJ1-1	CASSLVEGNTEAFF	TGTGCCAGCAGCTTGGTGGAGGGTAACACTGAAGCTTTCTTT
NA	TRBV10-1	TRBD1	TRBJ2-2	CASSESAGGSGELFF	TGCGCCAGCAGTGAGTCAGCAGGGGGCTCCGGGGAGCTGTTTTTT
NA	TRBV28	TRBD2	TRBJ2-1	CASSFTSGYNEQFF	TGTGCCAGCAGTTTCACTAGCGGCTACAATGAGCAGTTCTTC
NA	TRBV7-3	TRBD2	TRBJ2-7	CASSLGLAGEQYF	TGTGCCAGCAGCCTTGGACTAGCGGGAGAGCAGTACTTC
NA	TRBV18	TRBD2	TRBJ2-1	CASSPQEGGGLDEQFF	TGTGCCAGCTCACCTCAGGAGGGCGGGGGATTGGACGAGCAGTTCTTC
NA	TRBV19	TRBD1	TRBJ2-5	CASSIQQGETQYF	TGTGCCAGTAGTATCCAACAGGGGGAGACCCAGTACTTC
NA	TRBV2	NA	TRBJ2-1	CASSAELGVGNEQFF	TGTGCCAGCAGCGCCGAGTTGGGAGTGGGCAATGAGCAGTTCTTC
NA	TRBV2	NA	TRBJ2-5	CASSEQGGEETQYF	TGTGCCAGCAGTGAACAGGGCGGAGAAGAGACCCAGTACTTC
NA	TRBV5-1	TRBD1	TRBJ2-7	CASSLLRDSNDYEQYF	TGCGCCAGCAGCTTGCTGAGGGACAGCAACGACTACGAGCAGTACTTC
NA	TRBV29-1	NA	TRBJ2-5	CSVEGAEVTQYF	TGCAGCGTTGAGGGAGCTGAAGTGACCCAGTACTTC
NA	TRBV9	NA	TRBJ1-1	CASSSTPSTEAFF	TGTGCCAGCAGCTCCACCCCCAGTACTGAAGCTTTCTTT
NA	TRBV5-5	TRBD2	TRBJ2-7	CASSFPGLAGGSYEQYF	TGTGCCAGCAGCTTCCCGGGACTAGCGGGGGGATCGTACGAGCAGTACTTC
NA	TRBV13	NA	TRBJ1-2	CASSARAERVYGYTF	TGTGCCAGCAGCGCGCGGGCCGAGCGGGTCTATGGCTACACCTTC
NA	TRBV28	TRBD1	TRBJ2-3	CASSLPGQVPADTQYF	TGTGCCAGCAGTTTACCGGGACAGGTTCCGGCAGATACGCAGTATTTT
NA	TRBV2	TRBD1	TRBJ2-2	CATRGWDRAPGELFF	TGTGCCACCCGCGGCTGGGACAGGGCGCCCGGGGAGCTGTTTTTT
NA	TRBV6-5	NA	TRBJ2-3	CASSYGPGSTDTQYF	TGTGCCAGCAGTTACGGGCCCGGTAGCACAGATACGCAGTATTTT
few	TRBV15	NA	TRBJ2-5	CATSQSAGWETQYF	TGTGCCACCAGCCAGAGTGCAGGGTGGGAGACCCAGTACTTC
NA	TRBV28	TRBD2	TRBJ2-3	CASSLQREVPDTQYF	TGTGCCAGCAGTTTACAGCGGGAGGTCCCAGATACGCAGTATTTT
NA	TRBV6-5	NA	TRBJ1-4	CASRSPVASNEKLFF	TGTGCCAGCAGGTCGCCGGTCGCGTCTAATGAAAAACTGTTTTTT
once	TRBV9	NA	TRBJ2-6	CASSVEGSGANVLTF	TGTGCCAGCAGCGTAGAGGGGTCTGGGGCCAACGTCCTGACTTTC
NA	TRBV5-1	TRBD2	TRBJ2-3	CASSTGLAGGITDTQYF	TGCGCCAGCAGCACGGGACTAGCGGGGGGCATCACAGATACGCAGTATTTT
once	TRBV7-9	NA	TRBJ2-7	CASSLGVRGPEQYF	TGTGCCAGCAGCTTAGGGGTGCGGGGGCCCGAGCAGTACTTC
NA	TRBV11-3	TRBD1	TRBJ2-3	CASSWTGLDTQYF	TGTGCCAGCAGCTGGACAGGGTTAGATACGCAGTATTTT
NA	TRBV19	NA	TRBJ2-7	CASSTPGGFEQYF	TGTGCCAGTAGTACCCCCGGAGGGTTCGAGCAGTACTTC
NA	TRBV19	NA	TRBJ1-2	CASSVVNGYYGYTF	TGTGCCAGTAGCGTCGTAAATGGCTACTATGGCTACACCTTC
NA	TRBV4-2	NA	TRBJ1-1	CASSQDWRVNTEAFF	TGTGCCAGCAGCCAAGATTGGAGGGTGAACACTGAAGCTTTCTTT
few	TRBV25-1	TRBD1	TRBJ1-1	CASSGYRGDTEAFF	TGTGCCAGCAGTGGATACAGGGGAGATACTGAAGCTTTCTTT
NA	TRBV10-1	NA	TRBJ2-7	CASSEGFSAYEQYF	TGCGCCAGCAGTGAGGGGTTTAGCGCGTACGAGCAGTACTTC
NA	TRBV9	TRBD2	TRBJ2-3	CASSVLAGGLEGTDTQYF	TGTGCCAGCAGCGTTCTAGCGGGAGGGCTGGAGGGCACAGATACGCAGTATTTT
NA	TRBV5-1	NA	TRBJ2-5	CASSLTQGNRETQYF	TGCGCCAGCAGCTTAACCCAGGGGAATCGCGAGACCCAGTACTTC